The sequence of this TCR beta chain was determined in a study of graft-versus-host responses after intestinal transplantation. Whole-study context: Every recipient had anti-thymocyte globulin induction and roughly three years of tacrolimus plus steroids.

Overall study results and limits: Allografts of patients with graft-donor T cell macrochimerism showed high graft-versus-host to host-versus-graft clone ratios. GvH clone levels peaked in circulation, and this peak was associated with early post-transplant HvG declines. Marrow from the recipient contained GvH clones, some of which had appeared first in ileum or blood.

Of note for this clone: Its cognate antigen is unknown.

Libraries were prepared by immunoSEQ multiplex PCR; TCRdb keeps only in-frame clonotypes and omits some of them. This table holds some 85,000 clones, less than 95% found once. Looked up from germline, CDR1 is LNHDA and CDR2 is SQIVND (reference sequence). V lost 7 bases and J lost 2, with 21 bases in between. The CDR3 totals 17 residues. The sample was unstimulated CD8+ T cells sorted from spleen or lymph node cells, taken before transplant. The chain couples TRBV19 to TRBJ1-3; D is unclear. The TCR sequence derives from a human donor who was the organ donor for an intestinal transplant. CDR3 in amino acids: CASTNSPTGYAGNTIYF. The CDR3 nucleotides are TGTGCCAGTACCAATTCGCCCACCGGTTACGCTGGAAACACCATATATTTT.